The rows below give T cell receptor beta chains drawn from one sample of a study of OX40 agonist ivuxolimab in advanced cancers. This table comes from immunoSEQ multiplex PCR, and its TCRdb copy is limited to in-frame clones, with some not included. In the table there are around 39,000 clones, about 88% of which are singletons. This specimen consisted of CD4+ or CD8+ T cells sorted from blood, obtained in a trial of the OX40 agonist ivuxolimab. The receptors were sampled from an adult with an advanced solid tumor such as melanoma, head and neck, liver or kidney cancer. CDR3s include the opening cysteine and the closing phenylalanine or tryptophan. A D gene is named only where the DNA matches it firmly. The size of a clone is reported for some rows only, either as once, few or many, or as a class for expanded clones.

V	D	J	size	DNA	CDR3
TRBV7-9	-	TRBJ2-5	-	TGTGCCAGCAGCCCGACGGAGATCGGGGAGACCCAGTACTTC	CASSPTEIGETQYF
TRBV6-1	-	TRBJ2-7	-	TGTGCCAGCAGTGACCGGGCCCCCCCCGGGTACGAGCAGTACTTC	CASSDRAPPGYEQYF
TRBV4-1	-	TRBJ1-2	-	TGCGCCAGCAGCCAAGGGGGGCAGTTCTATGGCTACACCTTC	CASSQGGQFYGYTF
TRBV13	TRBD1	TRBJ2-7	-	TGTGCCAGCATGCGGTCACAGGGGGCCTACGAGCAGTACTTC	CASMRSQGAYEQYF
TRBV2	TRBD1	TRBJ1-1	-	TGTGCCAGCCGGGACAGGGGTTTTTCTGAAGCTTTCTTT	CASRDRGFSEAFF
TRBV5-1	TRBD2	TRBJ2-4	-	TGCGCCAGCAGCTTGGTGGGTACTAGCGGGAGAGCCAAAAACATTCAGTACTTC	CASSLVGTSGRAKNIQYF
TRBV5-1	TRBD2	TRBJ2-5	once	TGCGCCAGCAGCCCCTCAGCGGGAGGGCCACAAGAGACCCAGTACTTC	CASSPSAGGPQETQYF
TRBV15	-	TRBJ1-1	-	TGTGCCACCAGCAGACGCATTCCAGGTTTTCCTGAAGCTTTCTTT	CATSRRIPGFPEAFF
TRBV5-1	TRBD2	TRBJ2-7	-	TGCGCCAGCAGCCGGATAACCGGGACTAGCGGGGCCGAGCAGTACTTC	CASSRITGTSGAEQYF
TRBV7-5	-	TRBJ1-6	once	TGTGTCAGAAGCTCGAGATCGGTCCATTCACCCCTCCACTTT	CVRSSRSVHSPLHF
TRBV10-3	TRBD2	TRBJ2-3	-	TGTGCCATCAGTGAGAGGGAACTCTGGACTAGCGGGACAGATACGCAGTATTTT	CAISERELWTSGTDTQYF
TRBV19	TRBD1	TRBJ2-3	-	TGTGCCAGTAGTCGGGACAGGGGGACAGATACGCAGTATTTT	CASSRDRGTDTQYF
TRBV7-9	TRBD2	TRBJ2-1	-	TGTGCCAGCAGCGCTACTAGAGCGGGAGGTTTTAATTCCTACAATGAGCAGTTCTTC	CASSATRAGGFNSYNEQFF